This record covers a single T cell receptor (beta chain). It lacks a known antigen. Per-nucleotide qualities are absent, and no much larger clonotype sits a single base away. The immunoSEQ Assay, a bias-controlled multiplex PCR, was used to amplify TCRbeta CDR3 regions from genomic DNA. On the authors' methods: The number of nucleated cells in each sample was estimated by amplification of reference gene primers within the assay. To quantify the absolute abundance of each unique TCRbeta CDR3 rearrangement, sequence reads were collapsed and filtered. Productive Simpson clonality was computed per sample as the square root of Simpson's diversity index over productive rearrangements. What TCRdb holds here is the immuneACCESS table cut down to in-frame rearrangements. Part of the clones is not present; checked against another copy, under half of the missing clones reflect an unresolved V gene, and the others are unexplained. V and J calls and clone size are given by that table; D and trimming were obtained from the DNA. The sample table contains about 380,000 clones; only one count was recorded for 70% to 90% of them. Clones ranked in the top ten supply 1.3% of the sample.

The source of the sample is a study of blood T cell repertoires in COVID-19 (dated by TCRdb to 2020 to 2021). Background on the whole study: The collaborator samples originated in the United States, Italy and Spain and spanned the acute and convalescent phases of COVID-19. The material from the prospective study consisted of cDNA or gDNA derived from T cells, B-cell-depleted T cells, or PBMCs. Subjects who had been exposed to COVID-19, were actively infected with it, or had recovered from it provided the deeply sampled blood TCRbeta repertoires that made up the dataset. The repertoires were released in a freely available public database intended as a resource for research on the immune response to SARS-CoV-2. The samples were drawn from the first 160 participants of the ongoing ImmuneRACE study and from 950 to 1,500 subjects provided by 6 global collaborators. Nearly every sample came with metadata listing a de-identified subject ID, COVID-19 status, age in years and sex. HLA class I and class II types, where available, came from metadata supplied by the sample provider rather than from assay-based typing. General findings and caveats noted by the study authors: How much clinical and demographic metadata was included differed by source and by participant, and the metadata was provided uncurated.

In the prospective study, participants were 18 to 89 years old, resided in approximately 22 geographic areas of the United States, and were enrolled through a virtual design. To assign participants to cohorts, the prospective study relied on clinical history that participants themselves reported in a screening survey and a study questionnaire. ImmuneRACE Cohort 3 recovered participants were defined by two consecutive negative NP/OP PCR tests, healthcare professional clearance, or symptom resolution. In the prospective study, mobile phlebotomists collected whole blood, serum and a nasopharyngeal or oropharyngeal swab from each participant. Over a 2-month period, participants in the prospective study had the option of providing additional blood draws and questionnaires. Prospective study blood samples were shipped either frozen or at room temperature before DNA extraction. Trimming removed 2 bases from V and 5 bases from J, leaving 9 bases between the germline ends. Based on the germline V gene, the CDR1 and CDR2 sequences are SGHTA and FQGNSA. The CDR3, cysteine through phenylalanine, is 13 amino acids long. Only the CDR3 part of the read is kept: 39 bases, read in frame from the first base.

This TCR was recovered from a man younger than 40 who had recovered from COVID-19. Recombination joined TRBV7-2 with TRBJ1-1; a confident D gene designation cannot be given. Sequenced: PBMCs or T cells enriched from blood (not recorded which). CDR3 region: CASSLQVGTEAFF. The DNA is TGTGCCAGCAGCTTACAGGTCGGTACTGAAGCTTTCTTT. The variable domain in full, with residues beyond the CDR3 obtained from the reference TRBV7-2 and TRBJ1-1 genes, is GAGVSQSPSNKVTEKGKDVELRCDPISGHTALYWYRQSLGQGLEFLIYFQGNSAPDKSGLPSDRFSAERTGGSVSTLTIQRTQQEDSAVYLCASSLQVGTEAFFGQGTRLTVV.